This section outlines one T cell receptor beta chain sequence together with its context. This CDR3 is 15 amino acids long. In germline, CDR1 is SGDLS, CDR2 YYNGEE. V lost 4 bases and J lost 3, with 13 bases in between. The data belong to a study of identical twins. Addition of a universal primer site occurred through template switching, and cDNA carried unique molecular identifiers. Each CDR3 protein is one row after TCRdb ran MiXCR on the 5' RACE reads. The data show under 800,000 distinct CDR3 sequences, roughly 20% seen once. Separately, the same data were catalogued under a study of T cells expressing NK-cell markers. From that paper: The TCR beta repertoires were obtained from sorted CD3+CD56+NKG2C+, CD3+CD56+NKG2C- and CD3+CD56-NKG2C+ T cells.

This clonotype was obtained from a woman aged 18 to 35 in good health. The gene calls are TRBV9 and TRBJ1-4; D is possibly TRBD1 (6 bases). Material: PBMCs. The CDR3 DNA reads TGTGCCAGCAGCTCACAGGACAGACCTAATGAAAAACTGTTTTTT. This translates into CASSSQDRPNEKLFF.